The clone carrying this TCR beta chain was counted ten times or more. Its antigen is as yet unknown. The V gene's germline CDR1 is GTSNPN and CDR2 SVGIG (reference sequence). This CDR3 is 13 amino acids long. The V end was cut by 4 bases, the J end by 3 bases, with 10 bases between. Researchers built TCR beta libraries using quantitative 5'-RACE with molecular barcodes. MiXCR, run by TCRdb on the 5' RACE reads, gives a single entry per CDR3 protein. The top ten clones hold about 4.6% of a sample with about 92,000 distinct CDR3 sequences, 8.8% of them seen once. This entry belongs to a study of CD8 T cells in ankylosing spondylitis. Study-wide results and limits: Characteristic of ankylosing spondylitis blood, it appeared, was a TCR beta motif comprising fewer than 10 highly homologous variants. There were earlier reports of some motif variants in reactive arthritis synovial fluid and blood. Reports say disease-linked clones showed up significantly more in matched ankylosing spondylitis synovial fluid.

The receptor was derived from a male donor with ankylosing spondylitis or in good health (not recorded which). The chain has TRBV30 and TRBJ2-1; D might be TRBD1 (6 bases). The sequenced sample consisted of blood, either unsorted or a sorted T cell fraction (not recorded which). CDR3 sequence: CAWKRTDYNEQFF. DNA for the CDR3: TGTGCCTGGAAAAGGACAGACTACAATGAGCAGTTCTTC.